What follows is one TCR beta chain and its context. V lost 6 bases to trimming and J lost 0 bases; unmatched junction nucleotides: 3. Germline V gives CDR1 ENHRY, CDR2 SYGVKD. The CDR3 consists of 15 residues. This record comes from a study of OX40 agonist ivuxolimab in advanced cancers. As for the study in general: Patients received the agonistic anti-OX40 (CD134) antibody ivuxolimab. Having had anti-PD-1, anti-PD-L1 or anti-CTLA-4 therapy before was allowed, and approximately 40% had some.

Clones were read by immunoSEQ multiplex PCR, and TCRdb kept only the in-frame ones, dropping some. The repertoire holds approximately 50,000 clones, with about 95% as singletons. Autoimmune disease history or systemic immunosuppression was exclusionary. The source is an adult with an advanced solid tumor such as melanoma, head and neck, liver or kidney cancer. The chain uses TRBV10-3 and TRBJ2-2; 8 nucleotides line up with TRBD2. The source was CD4+ or CD8+ T cells sorted from blood, collected in a trial of the OX40 agonist ivuxolimab. CDR3 sequence reads: CAISDSGANTGELFF. DNA for the CDR3: TGTGCCATCAGCGATAGCGGGGCGAACACCGGGGAGCTGTTTTTT.